The 18 T cell receptor beta chains listed next were all sequenced from one sample in a study of control samples from healthy donors and cancer patients. Some clones are missing from TCRdb's copy, which holds only in-frame ones; the method was immunoSEQ multiplex PCR. The sample shows some 100,000 clones, around 83% of them seen only once. What was sequenced was blood. The receptors originated from a woman aged 45-60 years in good health.

The V call is TRBV15, the J call TRBJ2-3; D may be TRBD2 (6 bases). The CDR3 spans 15 residues. The germline gives CDR1 LNHNV, CDR2 YYDKDF (reference sequence). V was shortened by 3 bases and J by 5 bases, with 15 bases between the two germline ends. In DNA, the CDR3 is TGTGCCACCAGCAGGAGACTAGTTCCCGAAGATACGCAGTATTTT. This gives the protein CATSRRLVPEDTQYF.

J is TRBJ1-2 and V is TRBV19; D call uncertain. Germline V gene data show CDR1 as LNHDA and CDR2 as SQIVND (reference sequence). The CDR3 spans 14 residues. V was cut by 7 bases and J by 4 bases, with 16 bases left in between. The CDR3 protein is CASTPSPGFYGYTF. CDR3 DNA: TGTGCCAGTACCCCTTCGCCAGGATTCTATGGCTACACCTTC. Variable domain in full (rest from reference TRBV19 and TRBJ1-2): DGGITQSPKYLFRKEGQNVTLSCEQNLNHDAMYWYRQDPGQGLRLIYYSQIVNDFQKGDIAEGYSVSREKKESFPLTVTSAQKNPTAFYLCASTPSPGFYGYTFGSGTRLTVV.

The chain carries TRBV3-1 (or the pseudogene TRBV3-2) and TRBJ2-1, with a weak D call TRBD2 (5 bases). The CDR3 is 14 residues long. Trimming took off 0 bases at V and 5 bases at J, with 8 bases between the two ends. Germline V gives CDR1 LGHDT, CDR2 YNNKEL (reference sequence). CDR3 in amino acids: CASSQEDWNNEQFF. CDR3 DNA: TGTGCCAGCAGCCAAGAGGACTGGAACAATGAGCAGTTCTTC.

The rearrangement uses TRBV5-1 and TRBJ2-2; 7 bases are shared with TRBD1. V lost 4 bases to trimming and J lost 2 bases; unmatched junction nucleotides: 8. Germline CDR1 is SGHRS and CDR2 is YFSETQ. The CDR3 runs 16 residues. CDR3 sequence: CASSPQGGRNTGELFF. The DNA for the CDR3 is TGCGCCAGCAGCCCCCAAGGGGGCAGAAACACCGGGGAGCTGTTTTTT.

This sequence joins TRBV4-2 and TRBJ2-7; no clear D. Trimming stripped 1 base from V and 5 bases from J, with 15 bases between. Germline lookup yields CDR1 LGHNA and CDR2 YNFKEQ. CDR3 length: 15 amino acids. The CDR3 DNA sequence: TGTGCCAGCAGCCAAGTCGGTAGCAGGACCCACGAGCAGTACTTC. Translated, it gives CASSQVGSRTHEQYF.

V is TRBV7-9 and J is TRBJ2-1; tentative D call: TRBD2 (5 bases). With 2 bases removed from V and 9 bases from J, the gap between germline ends came to 14 bases. Germline V gene sequence: CDR1 SEHNR, CDR2 FQNEAQ (reference sequence). The length of the CDR3 is 14 residues. The CDR3 protein is CASSLIEGSPEQFF. Written as DNA, the CDR3 is TGTGCCAGCAGCTTAATCGAGGGTAGCCCTGAGCAGTTCTTC.

The CDR3 sequence: CASSLARLSGSANTEAFF. The CDR3 DNA reads TGTGCCAGCAGCTTAGCGAGACTGTCAGGATCCGCGAACACTGAAGCTTTCTTT. The chain has TRBV7-2 and TRBJ1-1, with unresolved D. The germline gives CDR1 SGHTA, CDR2 FQGNSA. The CDR3 covers 18 residues. V was trimmed by 0 bases and J by 1 base, leaving 18 bases between them.

The chain employs TRBV19 and TRBJ2-5; TRBD1 matches at 9 bases. Germline V gene data show CDR1 as LNHDA and CDR2 as SQIVND (reference sequence). The CDR3 is made up of 14 amino acids. Trimming removed 6 bases from V and 4 bases from J; junction bases left unmatched: 6. CDR3 nucleotides: TGTGCCAGTAGCCCGTACAGGGGGCGAGAGACCCAGTACTTC. Translated: CASSPYRGRETQYF.

The gene calls are TRBV4-2 and TRBJ1-1; D possibly corresponds to TRBD1 (6 bases). The CDR3 has 15 residues. The V gene's germline CDR1 is LGHNA and CDR2 YNFKEQ. Trimming pared 5 bases from V and 6 bases from J, leaving 19 bases between. Here the CDR3 reads CASSSEGGMRAEAFF. CDR3 nucleotide sequence: TGTGCCAGCAGCTCCGAAGGGGGGATGCGCGCTGAAGCTTTCTTT.

This clone was seen a handful of times. The chain recombines TRBV9 with TRBJ2-7, with D possibly TRBD2 on 5 matching bases. V lost 4 bases, J lost 0 bases, and 14 bases lay in between. The CDR3 extends over 15 amino acids. Germline V lookup: CDR1 SGDLS, CDR2 YYNGEE. The CDR3 loop is CASSFRWERSYEQYF. CDR3 sequence (DNA): TGTGCCAGCAGCTTCCGGTGGGAGCGCTCCTACGAGCAGTACTTC. Supplemented by reference TRBV9 and TRBJ2-7, the full variable domain reads DSGVTQTPKHLITATGQRVTLRCSPRSGDLSVYWYQQSLDQGLQFLIQYYNGEERAKGNILERFSAQQFPDLHSELNLSSLELGDSALYFCASSFRWERSYEQYFGPGTRLTVT.

The V and J genes are TRBV5-1 and TRBJ2-7; possible D gene TRBD2, 6 bases. CDR1 and CDR2 (germline): SGHRS, YFSETQ. The V gene lost 0 bases and the J gene lost 2 bases, with 9 bases spanning the gap. CDR3 size: 14 residues. The CDR3 is CASSLGDFAYEQYF. As DNA, the CDR3 is TGCGCCAGCAGCTTGGGGGACTTTGCCTACGAGCAGTACTTC.

This clone was observed once. V usage is TRBV29-1 and J usage is TRBJ1-5, with 10 bases aligning to TRBD1. With 4 bases clipped from V and 5 bases from J, the junction kept 5 bases outside the gene matches. This CDR3 has 14 amino acids. Germline assignment: CDR1 SQVTM and CDR2 ANQGSEA. The chain's CDR3 is CSVGRGTGDQPQHF. In DNA form, the CDR3 reads TGCAGCGTTGGCCGAGGGACAGGGGATCAGCCCCAGCATTTT.

The chain couples TRBV14 to TRBJ2-4; a possible D gene is TRBD2 (6 bases). This CDR3 has 13 amino acids. V was clipped by 4 bases and J by 12 bases, with 16 bases between them. Germline lookup yields CDR1 SGHDN and CDR2 FVKESK. CDR3: CASSPGTSRPQYF. DNA of the CDR3: TGTGCCAGCAGCCCTGGGACTTCCCGCCCTCAGTACTTC.

The chain employs TRBV2 and TRBJ2-5; D is unclear. Looked up from germline, CDR1 is SNHLY and CDR2 is FYNNEI. V lost 0 bases and J lost 2, with 10 bases in between. The CDR3 totals 15 residues. CDR3 sequence reads: CASSEAIGPQETQYF. The CDR3 DNA reads TGTGCCAGCAGTGAAGCGATCGGGCCACAAGAGACCCAGTACTTC.

V is TRBV4-1 and J is TRBJ2-1; 13 bases align to TRBD2. The CDR3 totals 20 residues. Germline CDR1 reads MGHRA; CDR2 reads YSYEKL. Germline trimming cut 2 bases from V and 3 bases from J; bases unmatched to any gene: 13. The DNA for the CDR3 is TGCGCCAGCAGCCAACCAAGACTAGCGGGAGGTCCTAGGAACTACAATGAGCAGTTCTTC. Protein product: CASSQPRLAGGPRNYNEQFF.

The V gene is TRBV15, the J gene TRBJ1-1; possibly TRBD1 for D (6 bases). Looked up from germline, CDR1 is LNHNV and CDR2 is YYDKDF (reference sequence). V was shortened by 0 bases and J by 3 bases, with 8 bases between the two germline ends. The CDR3 contains 14 residues. The CDR3 coding sequence is TGTGCCACCAGCAGAGATAGGGGGTACACTGAAGCTTTCTTT. Its protein product is CATSRDRGYTEAFF.

The rearrangement links TRBV4-3 to TRBJ2-3; 12 nucleotides agree with TRBD2. The CDR3 has 17 amino acids. Germline lookup yields CDR1 LGHNA and CDR2 YSLEER. Germline trimming cut 0 bases from V and 7 bases from J; bases unmatched to any gene: 8. The CDR3 sequence: CASSQDAASGGANTQYF. For the CDR3, the DNA is TGCGCCAGCAGCCAAGATGCGGCTAGCGGGGGGGCAAATACGCAGTATTTT.

About this clone: The sample carries other DNA sequences with the same CDR3. The rearrangement links TRBV12-5 to TRBJ1-2, with D possibly being TRBD1 (5 bases). Germline CDR1 reads LGHNT; CDR2 reads FRNRAP. There are 13 residues in the CDR3. Deletions cut 2 bases from V and 6 bases from J, with 10 bases between. CDR3 sequence (DNA): TGTGCTAGTGGTTTGAACATCAGGGATGGCTACACCTTC. Residues: CASGLNIRDGYTF.